This T cell receptor (beta chain) derives from a study of beta chain features in type 1 diabetes. Study-wide findings and caveats: Shorter TCRB CDR3s, moderately but significantly so, marked every one of the four CD4+ subsets in Type 1 diabetes patients.

From germline, CDR1 is SGDLS and CDR2 YYNGEE. The V and J ends lost 6 bases and 3 bases, in that order; junction bases with no gene match: 9. CDR3 size: 15 residues. This clone was seen more than once but under ten times. Antigen: not known. Every isolated RNA sample was fully reverse transcribed, so sequencing captured expressed TCRB transcripts. Libraries were prepared by immunoSEQ multiplex PCR; TCRdb keeps only in-frame clonotypes and omits some of them. This sample has hundreds of thousands of clones, with approximately 15% found just once. This sequence joins TRBV9 and TRBJ2-5, with 9 bases that match TRBD2. Source material: central memory CD4+ T cells from blood. The clonotype comes from a man aged 30 to 39 in good health. CDR3 sequence reads: CASTPRAGGEETQYF. CDR3 in DNA: TGTGCCAGCACCCCTCGCGCGGGAGGGGAAGAGACCCAGTACTTC.